This is a list of T cell receptor beta chains from one sample in a study of T cells after yellow fever vaccination. MiXCR, applied by TCRdb to the 5' RACE reads, yields one record per CDR3 protein. Among 300,000 or so distinct CDR3 sequences listed, roughly 13% were seen once. The sample here was CD4+ T cells sorted from PBMCs, taken 45 days after the yellow fever booster vaccination. Receptor source: a man aged 25 to 40 who received the YFV17D yellow fever vaccine. Each CDR3 is given with its conserved first and last residue. D genes are given only for firm matches. The size entry is marked missing in some rows and otherwise reads once, few, many or a size class.

d_call: TRBD1; v_call: TRBV12-3/TRBV12-4; clone_size: few; j_call: TRBJ1-5; cdr3_aa: CASRWDRVGQPQHF; cdr3_nt: TGTGCCAGCAGATGGGACAGGGTAGGACAGCCCCAGCATTTT
d_call: .; v_call: TRBV18; clone_size: .; j_call: TRBJ2-5; cdr3_aa: CASSQGLRGEETQYF; cdr3_nt: TGTGCCAGCTCACAGGGACTCAGAGGGGAGGAGACCCAGTACTTC
d_call: TRBD2; v_call: TRBV29-1; clone_size: .; j_call: TRBJ2-1; cdr3_aa: CSVEVTSGSWNNEQFF; cdr3_nt: TGCAGCGTTGAAGTCACTAGCGGGAGTTGGAACAATGAGCAGTTCTTC
d_call: TRBD2; v_call: TRBV20-1; clone_size: few; j_call: TRBJ2-2; cdr3_aa: CSARGTSGSRTGELFF; cdr3_nt: TGCAGTGCTAGAGGAACTAGCGGGAGTCGCACCGGGGAGCTGTTTTTT
d_call: .; v_call: TRBV10-3; clone_size: few; j_call: TRBJ1-3; cdr3_aa: CAIRGEAGNTIYF; cdr3_nt: TGTGCCATCAGGGGGGAAGCTGGAAACACCATATATTTT
d_call: .; v_call: TRBV29-1; clone_size: few; j_call: TRBJ1-1; cdr3_aa: CSVVVPARVTEAFF; cdr3_nt: TGCAGCGTTGTGGTTCCCGCCAGGGTCACTGAAGCTTTCTTT
d_call: TRBD2; v_call: TRBV6-1; clone_size: few; j_call: TRBJ2-5; cdr3_aa: CASSDTGRGQETQYF; cdr3_nt: TGTGCCAGCAGTGATACCGGGCGGGGGCAAGAGACCCAGTACTTC
d_call: .; v_call: TRBV19; clone_size: few; j_call: TRBJ2-1; cdr3_aa: CASKASYNEQFF; cdr3_nt: TGTGCCAGTAAGGCAAGCTACAATGAGCAGTTCTTC
d_call: .; v_call: TRBV6-1; clone_size: few; j_call: TRBJ1-3; cdr3_aa: CASSEEGVISGNTIYF; cdr3_nt: TGTGCCAGCAGTGAAGAGGGGGTTATCTCTGGAAACACCATATATTTT
d_call: TRBD2; v_call: TRBV7-2; clone_size: many; j_call: TRBJ2-3; cdr3_aa: CASSLEGLALDTQYF; cdr3_nt: TGTGCCAGCAGCTTAGAGGGACTAGCGTTAGATACGCAGTATTTT
d_call: TRBD1; v_call: TRBV5-1; clone_size: few; j_call: TRBJ2-3; cdr3_aa: CASFVQGSTDTQYF; cdr3_nt: TGCGCCAGCTTTGTACAGGGGAGCACAGATACGCAGTATTTT
d_call: TRBD2; v_call: TRBV5-1; clone_size: .; j_call: TRBJ2-5; cdr3_aa: CASSFPRWREVVETQYF; cdr3_nt: TGCGCCAGCAGCTTTCCTCGTTGGCGGGAGGTGGTGGAGACCCAGTACTTC
d_call: .; v_call: TRBV5-6; clone_size: .; j_call: TRBJ2-4; cdr3_aa: CASSDGTKNIQYF; cdr3_nt: TGTGCCAGCAGCGACGGGACCAAAAACATTCAGTACTTC
d_call: TRBD2; v_call: TRBV3-1; clone_size: .; j_call: TRBJ2-7; cdr3_aa: CASSQAAGAPYEQYF; cdr3_nt: TGTGCCAGCAGCCAAGCAGCGGGAGCCCCCTACGAGCAGTACTTC
d_call: .; v_call: TRBV7-9; clone_size: .; j_call: TRBJ1-1; cdr3_aa: CASSLDDTEAFF; cdr3_nt: TGTGCCAGCAGCTTAGACGACACTGAAGCTTTCTTT
d_call: TRBD2; v_call: TRBV20-1; clone_size: many; j_call: TRBJ2-1; cdr3_aa: CSANQPGGPLNEQFF; cdr3_nt: TGCAGTGCCAACCAGCCGGGAGGCCCTTTGAATGAGCAGTTCTTC
d_call: .; v_call: TRBV10-3; clone_size: .; j_call: TRBJ2-3; cdr3_aa: CAIGDPSTDTQYF; cdr3_nt: TGTGCCATCGGGGACCCTAGCACAGATACGCAGTATTTT
d_call: TRBD2; v_call: TRBV20-1; clone_size: many; j_call: TRBJ2-1; cdr3_aa: CSAGLAGNNEQFF; cdr3_nt: TGCAGTGCTGGACTAGCGGGAAACAATGAGCAGTTCTTC
d_call: .; v_call: TRBV6-1; clone_size: few; j_call: TRBJ1-2; cdr3_aa: CASTRDTAHINGYTF; cdr3_nt: TGTGCCAGCACCCGCGATACAGCCCACATCAATGGCTACACCTTC
d_call: .; v_call: TRBV28; clone_size: .; j_call: TRBJ2-3; cdr3_aa: CASTNTDTQYF; cdr3_nt: TGTGCCAGCACAAACACAGATACGCAGTATTTT
d_call: .; v_call: TRBV5-1; clone_size: .; j_call: TRBJ2-1; cdr3_aa: CASTTRGGLAYNEQFF; cdr3_nt: TGCGCCAGCACCACGCGAGGGGGACTCGCATACAATGAGCAGTTCTTC
d_call: TRBD1; v_call: TRBV5-1; clone_size: .; j_call: TRBJ2-3; cdr3_aa: CASSRDRTNTQYF; cdr3_nt: TGCGCCAGCAGCAGGGACAGGACGAATACGCAGTATTTT
d_call: .; v_call: TRBV12-3/TRBV12-4; clone_size: .; j_call: TRBJ2-3; cdr3_aa: CASSTDPYTDTQYF; cdr3_nt: TGTGCCAGCAGTACCGACCCCTACACAGATACGCAGTATTTT
d_call: .; v_call: TRBV12-3/TRBV12-4; clone_size: .; j_call: TRBJ2-3; cdr3_aa: CASSHPEVPGGDTQYF; cdr3_nt: TGTGCCAGCAGTCACCCGGAAGTGCCCGGGGGAGATACGCAGTATTTT
d_call: .; v_call: TRBV10-3; clone_size: few; j_call: TRBJ1-2; cdr3_aa: CAISPGGYGYTF; cdr3_nt: TGTGCCATCAGCCCCGGAGGGTATGGCTACACCTTC
d_call: .; v_call: TRBV12-3/TRBV12-4; clone_size: .; j_call: TRBJ2-6; cdr3_aa: CASTDTATVDSGANVLTF; cdr3_nt: TGTGCCAGCACCGACACCGCGACCGTCGACTCTGGGGCCAACGTCCTGACTTTC